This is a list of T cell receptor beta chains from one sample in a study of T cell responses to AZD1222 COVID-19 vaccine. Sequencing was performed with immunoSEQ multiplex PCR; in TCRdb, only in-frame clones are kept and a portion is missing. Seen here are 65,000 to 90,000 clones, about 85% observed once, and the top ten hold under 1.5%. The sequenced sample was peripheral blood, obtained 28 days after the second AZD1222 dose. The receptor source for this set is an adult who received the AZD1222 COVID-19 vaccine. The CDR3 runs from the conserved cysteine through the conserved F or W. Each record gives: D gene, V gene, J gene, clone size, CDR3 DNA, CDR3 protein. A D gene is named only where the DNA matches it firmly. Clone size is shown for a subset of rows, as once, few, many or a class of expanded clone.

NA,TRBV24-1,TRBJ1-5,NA,TGTGCCACCAGTGGCCCCAGGGCCTCAGTTTATAGCAATCAGCCCCAGCATTTT,CATSGPRASVYSNQPQHF
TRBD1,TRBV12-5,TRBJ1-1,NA,TGTGCTAGTGGACGAAACAGGGGAACTGAAGCTTTCTTT,CASGRNRGTEAFF
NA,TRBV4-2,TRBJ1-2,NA,TGTGCCAGCAGCCAAGCACTGATGTATCCCTATGGCTACACCTTC,CASSQALMYPYGYTF
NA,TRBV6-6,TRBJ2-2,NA,TGTGCCAGCCGGACTGAAACCACCGGGGAGCTGTTTTTT,CASRTETTGELFF
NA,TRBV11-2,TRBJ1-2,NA,TGTGCCAGCAGCTTCGGACAGCAGCGGGGCTACACCTTC,CASSFGQQRGYTF
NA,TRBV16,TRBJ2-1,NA,TGTGCCAGCAGCCAATCCGGACAGAAGCACAATGAGCAGTTCTTC,CASSQSGQKHNEQFF
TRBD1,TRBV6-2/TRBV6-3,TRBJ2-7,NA,TGTGCCAGCAGTACGTCTTTTGGACAGGGGGCAGACGAGCAGTACTTC,CASSTSFGQGADEQYF
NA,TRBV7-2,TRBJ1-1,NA,TGTGCCAGCAGCTCAGGACAACCTGAAGCTTTCTTT,CASSSGQPEAFF
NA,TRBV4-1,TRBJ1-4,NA,TGCGCCAGCAGCCAACCAGGAGTAACTAATGAAAAACTGTTTTTT,CASSQPGVTNEKLFF
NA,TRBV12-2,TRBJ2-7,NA,TGTGCAAGTCCCTCCCCGGAACCGGCACGGTACGAGCAGTACTTC,CASPSPEPARYEQYF
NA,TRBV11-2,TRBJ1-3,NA,TGTGCCAGCAGCTCTGGTGTTAGAAACACCATATATTTT,CASSSGVRNTIYF
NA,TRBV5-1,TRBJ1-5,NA,TGCGCCAGCAGCCCCGGGACCGTCTATAGCAATCAGCCCCAGCATTTT,CASSPGTVYSNQPQHF
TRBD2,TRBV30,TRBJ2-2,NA,TGTGCCTGGAGTCCGTGGACTAGCGGGAGTGTCCAGAACACCGGGGAGCTGTTTTTT,CAWSPWTSGSVQNTGELFF
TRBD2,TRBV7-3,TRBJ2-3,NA,TGTGCCAGCTCACCTGGGGGGGGCACAGATACGCAGTATTTT,CASSPGGGTDTQYF
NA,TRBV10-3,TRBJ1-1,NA,TGTGCCATCAGATCCCTGCGGGGCACTGAAGCTTTCTTT,CAIRSLRGTEAFF
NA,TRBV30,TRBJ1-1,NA,TGTGCCTGGAGTATGGGCCTCGGGGCTTTCTTT,CAWSMGLGAFF
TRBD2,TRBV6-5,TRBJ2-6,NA,TGTGCCAGCGGGGGGGTTACTGGGGCCAACGTCCTGACTTTC,CASGGVTGANVLTF
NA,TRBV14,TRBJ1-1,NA,TGTGCCAGCAGCCAACGCCAAGGGACGGTGAACACTGAAGCTTTCTTT,CASSQRQGTVNTEAFF
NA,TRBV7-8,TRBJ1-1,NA,TGTGCCAGCAGCCCTCACGCATCCAGGGGGAACACTGAAGCTTTCTTT,CASSPHASRGNTEAFF
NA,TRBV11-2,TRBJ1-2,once,TGTGCCAGCAGCACCCCCGGACAGCCCAACTATGGCTACACCTTC,CASSTPGQPNYGYTF
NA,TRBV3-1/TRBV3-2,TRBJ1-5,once,TGTGCCAGCAGCCAAGATTCCCGAGGGGATCAGCCCCAGCATTTT,CASSQDSRGDQPQHF
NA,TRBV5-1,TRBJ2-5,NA,TGCGCCAGCAGCTTGGGGGGGAGAGTTCGACTACAAGAGACCCAGTACTTC,CASSLGGRVRLQETQYF
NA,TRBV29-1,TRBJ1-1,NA,TGCAGCGCCCAGGCTAACACTGAAGCTTTCTTT,CSAQANTEAFF
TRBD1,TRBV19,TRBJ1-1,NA,TGTGCCAGTAGAGCGGGACAGCTTGGGACGAACACTGAAGCTTTCTTT,CASRAGQLGTNTEAFF
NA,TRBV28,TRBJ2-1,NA,TGTGCCAGCAGTTTGGGTGGGGGGGAGCAGTTCTTC,CASSLGGGEQFF
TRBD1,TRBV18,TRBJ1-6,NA,TGTGCCAGCTCAACCCTGGACAGGGGGGAACCCCTCCACTTT,CASSTLDRGEPLHF
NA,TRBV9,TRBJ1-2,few,TGTGCCAGCAGCGTAGGGCTTGATGGCTACACCTTC,CASSVGLDGYTF
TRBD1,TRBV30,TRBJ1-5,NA,TGTGCCTGGGGACAGGGTGATCAGCCCCAGCATTTT,CAWGQGDQPQHF
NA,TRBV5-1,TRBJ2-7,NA,TGCGCCAGCAGCTTGGGAGGCTACGAGCAGTACTTC,CASSLGGYEQYF
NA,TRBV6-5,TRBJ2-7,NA,TGTGCCAGCTCCCGGGGGGCAGACTCCTACGAGCAGTACTTC,CASSRGADSYEQYF
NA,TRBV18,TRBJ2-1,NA,TGTGCCAGCTCACTCCGGACGGGGATCTCCTACAATGAGCAGTTCTTC,CASSLRTGISYNEQFF
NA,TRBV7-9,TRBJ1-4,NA,TGTGCCAGCAGCTTGCTGGGATCCGCTAATGAAAAACTGTTTTTT,CASSLLGSANEKLFF
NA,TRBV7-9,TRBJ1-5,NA,TGTGCCAGCAGCTTAGCGGGGGGCGGACAGCCCCAGCATTTT,CASSLAGGGQPQHF
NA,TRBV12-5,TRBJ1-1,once,TGTGCTAGTGGTAAGGGACCTCAGGTCATGAACACTGAAGCTTTCTTT,CASGKGPQVMNTEAFF
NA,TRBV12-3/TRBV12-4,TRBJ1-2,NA,TGTGCCAGCAGAGGTGACGGGAACTATGGCTACACCTTC,CASRGDGNYGYTF
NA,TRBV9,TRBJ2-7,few,TGTGCCAGCAGCCCCCGAGCGGGCCAGCCGAGCGAGCAGTACTTC,CASSPRAGQPSEQYF
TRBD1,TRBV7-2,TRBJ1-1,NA,TGTGCCAGCAGCCTAAGCCCCACAGGGGTTAACACTGAAGCTTTCTTT,CASSLSPTGVNTEAFF
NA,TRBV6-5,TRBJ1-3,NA,TGTGCCAGCAGTTACGGCCGATCTGGAAACACCATATATTTT,CASSYGRSGNTIYF
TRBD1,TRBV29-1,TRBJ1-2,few,TGCAGCGTTTCCGGGACAGGGAGCACCTATGGCTACACCTTC,CSVSGTGSTYGYTF
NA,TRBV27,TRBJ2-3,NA,TGTGCCAGCAGCCCGATGGGCGCAGACCTTACAGATACGCAGTATTTT,CASSPMGADLTDTQYF
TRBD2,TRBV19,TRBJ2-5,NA,TGTGCCAGTAAGCAGCGGGAGAGACAAGAGACCCAGTACTTC,CASKQRERQETQYF
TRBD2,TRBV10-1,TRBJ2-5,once,TGCGCCAGCAGTGTAGGCGGGAGGCAAGAGACCCAGTACTTC,CASSVGGRQETQYF